This T cell receptor (beta chain) derives from a study of shared clonotypes between healthy human individuals. Across the study: Participating donors consisted of a couple of women and a few men aged 18 to 49.

From germline, CDR1 is MDHEN and CDR2 SYDVKM. V was clipped by 10 bases and J by 1 base; unmatched bases: 14. The CDR3 length is 17 residues. Assay: immunoSEQ multiplex PCR; the TCRdb copy retains only in-frame clones and omits some. Of around 1.1 million clones listed, approximately 80% are singletons. This TCR was sampled from a man aged 18 to 30 in good health. Some clones in this sample may be carry-over from other donors' samples. The V gene is TRBV28, the J gene TRBJ2-4, with 9 bases fitting TRBD1. The sample taken for sequencing was memory CD4+ T cells from PBMCs. Subset: CD45RA-negative fraction. Written as DNA, the CDR3 is TGTGCCACCAGCCCGGACAGGGGTCGTGTGGCCAAAAACATTCAGTACTTC. As protein: CATSPDRGRVAKNIQYF.